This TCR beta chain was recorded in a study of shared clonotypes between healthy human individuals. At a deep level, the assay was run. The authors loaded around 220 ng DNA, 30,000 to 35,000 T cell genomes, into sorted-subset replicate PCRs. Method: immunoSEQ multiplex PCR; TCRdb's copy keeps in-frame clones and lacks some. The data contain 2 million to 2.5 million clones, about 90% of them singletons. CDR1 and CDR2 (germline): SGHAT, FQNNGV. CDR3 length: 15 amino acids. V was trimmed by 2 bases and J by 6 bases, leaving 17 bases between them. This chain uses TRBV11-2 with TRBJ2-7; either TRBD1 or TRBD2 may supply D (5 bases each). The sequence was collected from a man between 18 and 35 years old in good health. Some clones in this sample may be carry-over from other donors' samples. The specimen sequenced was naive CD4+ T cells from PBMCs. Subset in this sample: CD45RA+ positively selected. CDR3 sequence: CASSLTTGTAVEQYF. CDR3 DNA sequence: TGTGCCAGCAGCTTAACTACCGGGACGGCCGTCGAGCAGTACTTC.